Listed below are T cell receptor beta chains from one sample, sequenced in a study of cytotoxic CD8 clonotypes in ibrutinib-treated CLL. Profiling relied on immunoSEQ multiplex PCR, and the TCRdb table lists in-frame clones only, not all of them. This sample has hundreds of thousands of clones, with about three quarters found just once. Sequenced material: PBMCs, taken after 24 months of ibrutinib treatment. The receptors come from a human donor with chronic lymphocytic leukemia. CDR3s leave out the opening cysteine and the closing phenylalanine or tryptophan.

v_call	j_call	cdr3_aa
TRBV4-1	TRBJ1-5	ASSHQGGGNSNQPQH
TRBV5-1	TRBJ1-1	ASSWSDRAAEAF
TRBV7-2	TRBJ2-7	ASSLGLQGRTY
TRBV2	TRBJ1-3	ASRVTGNTIY
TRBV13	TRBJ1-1	ASSLQGASTEAF
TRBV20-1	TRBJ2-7	SARETYEQY
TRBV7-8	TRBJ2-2	ASSSSLASPGELF
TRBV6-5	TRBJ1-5	ASSSTVYSNQPQH
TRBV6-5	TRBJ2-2	ASSYGGGTGELF
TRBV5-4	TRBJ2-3	ASRFGGRGDTQY
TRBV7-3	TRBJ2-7	ASSLDLGQLYEQY
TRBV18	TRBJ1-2	ASSPEDPVELNYGYT
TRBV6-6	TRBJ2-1	ASSYSGGASYNEQF
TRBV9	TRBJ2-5	ASSVGDHYATQY
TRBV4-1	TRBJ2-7	ASSQERLADEQY
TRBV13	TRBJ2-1	ASSPPTSGMGEQF
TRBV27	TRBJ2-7	ASSLYPRGGLEQY
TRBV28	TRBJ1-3	AVWAGSGNTIY
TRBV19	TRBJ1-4	ASSTRAFYEKLF
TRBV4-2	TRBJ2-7	ASSQDQLTYEQY
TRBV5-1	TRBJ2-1	ASSSLSGSSYNEQF
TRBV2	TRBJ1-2	ASIRSLNYGYT
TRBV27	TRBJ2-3	ASSYAGGSWDTQY
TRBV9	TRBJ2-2	ASSVVGSGELF
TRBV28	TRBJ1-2	ASSLDRANYGYT
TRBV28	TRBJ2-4	ASSATDRRLGNIQY
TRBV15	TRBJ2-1	ATSRVGQPNNEQF
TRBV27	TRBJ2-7	ASTGPDRPEQY
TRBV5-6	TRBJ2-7	ASSSQDRGIHSYEQY
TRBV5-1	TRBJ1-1	ASSLDRGNTEAF
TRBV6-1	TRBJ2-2	ASSHKLVPGELF
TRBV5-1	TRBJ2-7	ASSLGLNSPITQY
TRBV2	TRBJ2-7	ASTPTVVGYEQY
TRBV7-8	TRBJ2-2	ASSSGTSGTGELF
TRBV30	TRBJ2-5	AWSVPETQY
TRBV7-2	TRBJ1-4	ASSLALREEKLF
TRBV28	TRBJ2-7	ASSLGGRAYEQY
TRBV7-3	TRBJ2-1	ASSLEGQGYNEQF
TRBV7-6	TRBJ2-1	ASSLDLGRASYNEQF
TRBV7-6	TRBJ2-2	ASSRQGAYTGELF
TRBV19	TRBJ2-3	ASSIDSAGAPDTQY
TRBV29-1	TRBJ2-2	SVQKGGGVNTGELF
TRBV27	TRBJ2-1	ASSWAAGEGNEQF
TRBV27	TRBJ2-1	ASSLSGGLAGGEQF
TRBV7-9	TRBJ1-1	ASRPGFTEAF
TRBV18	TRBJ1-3	ASSPPAGTGKHSGNTIY
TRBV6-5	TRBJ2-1	ASSYAAASYNEQF
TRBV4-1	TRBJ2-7	ASSQERGVSYEQY
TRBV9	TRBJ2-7	ASSPPWGVEQY
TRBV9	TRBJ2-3	ASSPPGQGAGTQY